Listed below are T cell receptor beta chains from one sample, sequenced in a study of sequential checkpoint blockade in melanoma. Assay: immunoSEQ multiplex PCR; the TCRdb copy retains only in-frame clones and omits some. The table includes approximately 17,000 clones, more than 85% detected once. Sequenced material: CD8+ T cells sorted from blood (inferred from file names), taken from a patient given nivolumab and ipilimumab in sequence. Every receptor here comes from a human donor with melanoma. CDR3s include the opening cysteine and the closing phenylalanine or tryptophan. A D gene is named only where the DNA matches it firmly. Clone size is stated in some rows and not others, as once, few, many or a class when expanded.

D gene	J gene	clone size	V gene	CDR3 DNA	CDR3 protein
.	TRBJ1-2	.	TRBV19	TGTGCCAGTAGTATCGGTAACAGTGGCTACACCTTC	CASSIGNSGYTF
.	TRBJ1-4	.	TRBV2	TGTGCCAGCAGTGCCCCCTGGACAGCAATTAATGAAAAACTGTTTTTT	CASSAPWTAINEKLFF
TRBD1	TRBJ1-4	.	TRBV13	TGTGCCAGCAGCGTCGCCACAGGGGCAACTAATGAAAAACTGTTTTTT	CASSVATGATNEKLFF
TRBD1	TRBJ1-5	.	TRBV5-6	TGTGCCAGCAGCAGCTCGGGACAGTATAGCAATCAGCCCCAGCATTTT	CASSSSGQYSNQPQHF
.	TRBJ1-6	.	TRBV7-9	TGTGCCAGCAGCTTAGGGGGGGGCAGTGTCTCATATAATTCACCCCTCCACTTT	CASSLGGGSVSYNSPLHF
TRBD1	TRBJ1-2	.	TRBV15	TGTGCCACCAGCACCGGGACAGGCATTGCATATGGCTACACCTTC	CATSTGTGIAYGYTF
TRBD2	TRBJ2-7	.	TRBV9	TGTGCCAGCAGCGTAGAAGGGACTAGCTCCTACGAGCAGTACTTC	CASSVEGTSSYEQYF
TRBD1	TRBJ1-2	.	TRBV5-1	TGCGCCAGCAGCTCCCGGGACAGGGGGCTAGGAGGCTACACCTTC	CASSSRDRGLGGYTF
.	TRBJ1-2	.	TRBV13	TGTGCCAGCAGCTTATTCGGGGTGGCAAACTATGGCTACACCTTC	CASSLFGVANYGYTF
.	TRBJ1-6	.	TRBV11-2	TGTGCCAGCAGCTTAGGGTTCGGGGATTCACCCCTCCACTTT	CASSLGFGDSPLHF
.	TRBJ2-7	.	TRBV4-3	TGCGCCAGCAGCCAAGAACCCACAGACACCTACGAGCAGTACTTC	CASSQEPTDTYEQYF
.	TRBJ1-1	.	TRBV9	TGTGCCAGCAGCCTACCCCCCCTCCAGGACACCTGGAACACTGAAGCTTTCTTT	CASSLPPLQDTWNTEAFF
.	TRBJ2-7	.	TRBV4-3	TGCGCCAGCAGCCAAGATTTCACTAGCTCCTACGAGCAGTACTTC	CASSQDFTSSYEQYF
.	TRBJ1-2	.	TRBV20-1	TGCAGTGCTCTCCTGGCAGGCTACACCTTC	CSALLAGYTF
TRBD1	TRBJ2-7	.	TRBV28	TGTGCCAGCAGTTTATCACAGGGGGGCGAGCAGTACTTC	CASSLSQGGEQYF
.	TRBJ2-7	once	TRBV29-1	TGCAGCGTCAAGGGCGACAGCTACGAGCAGTACTTC	CSVKGDSYEQYF
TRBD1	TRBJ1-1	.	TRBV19	TGTGCCAGTAGTCCACAGGGGGCCCTGAACACTGAAGCTTTCTTT	CASSPQGALNTEAFF